The sequence of this T cell receptor (beta chain) was determined in a study of control samples from healthy donors and cancer patients. As for this clone: Distinct nucleotide sequences in the sample also encode this CDR3.

Sequencing was performed with immunoSEQ multiplex PCR; in TCRdb, only in-frame clones are kept and a portion is missing. The table lists approximately 50,000 clones, roughly 86% of them singletons, with approximately 12% in the top ten. Germline CDR1 is SEHNR and CDR2 is FQNEAQ (reference sequence). Trimming at V came to 3 bases and at J to 3 bases, leaving 4 bases not matched to a gene. The length of the CDR3 is 14 residues. The rearrangement joins TRBV7-9 to TRBJ2-7, with 8 bases matching TRBD1. What was sequenced was PBMCs. This clonotype originated in a woman aged 55-75 years with lung cancer. The CDR3 DNA reads as TGTGCCAGCAGCTTGACAGGGGTTATCTACGAGCAGTACTTC. Translating it yields CASSLTGVIYEQYF.